The 12 T cell receptor beta chains below were found in one sample sequenced in a study of blood T cell repertoires in COVID-19. Measured with immunoSEQ multiplex PCR; TCRdb has only the in-frame clones, and not every one. The sample yields about 300,000 clones, roughly 92% seen once. The sequencing sample was made of peripheral blood. The receptors come from a woman aged 25 to 39 with COVID-19, enrolled during active disease.

Concerning this clone: At one boundary the junction diverges from the germline segment, which might be a read error. The chain uses TRBV27 and TRBJ1-6; TRBD1 agrees at 9 bases. Germline CDR1 and CDR2: MNHEY and SMNVEV (reference sequence). CDR3 size: 11 residues. As DNA, the CDR3 is TGCGCGGGGACAGGGTATACACCCCTCCACTTT. It is translated as CAGTGYTPLHF.

The chain combines TRBV6-4 with TRBJ2-2, with 11 bases identical to TRBD1. Per the germline V gene, CDR1 is MRHNA and CDR2 is SNTAGT. After removal of 5 bases from V and 4 bases from J, the junction contained 3 bases not matched to a gene. The CDR3 has 15 amino acids. The CDR3 sequence: CASSPGTGGTGELFF. The CDR3 nucleotides are TGTGCCAGCAGTCCCGGGACAGGGGGCACCGGGGAGCTGTTTTTT.

The chain joins TRBV24-1 to TRBJ1-4; 8 positions match TRBD1. Germline CDR1 reads KGHDR; CDR2 reads SFDVKD. V was pared by 9 bases and J by 7 bases, with 9 bases of the junction left unmatched. CDR3 length: 14 amino acids. The CDR3 sequence is CATDGQGISEKLFF. In DNA, the CDR3 is TGTGCCACCGATGGACAGGGTATCTCTGAAAAACTGTTTTTT.

V is TRBV6-5 and J is TRBJ1-6; D possibly corresponds to TRBD1 (5 bases). The germline V and J ends were trimmed by 5 bases and 3 bases, with 11 bases remaining between them. Germline V gene data show CDR1 as MNHEY and CDR2 as SVGAGI. The CDR3 contains 15 residues. The CDR3 region has the DNA TGTGCCAGCAGTACTACAGGAGACTATAATTCACCCCTCCACTTT. Encoded protein: CASSTTGDYNSPLHF.

The chain uses TRBV3-1 (or the pseudogene TRBV3-2) and TRBJ2-7, with D perhaps matching TRBD1 (5 bases). CDR3 size: 14 residues. V was clipped by 1 base and J by 3 bases, with 10 bases between them. Per the germline V gene, CDR1 is LGHDT and CDR2 is YNNKEL (reference sequence). CDR3 protein: CASSQGFGHYEQYF. The CDR3 nucleotides read TGTGCCAGCAGCCAAGGTTTCGGACACTACGAGCAGTACTTC.

The chain carries TRBV6-6 and TRBJ2-7; D possibly corresponds to TRBD2 (6 bases). Germline lookup yields CDR1 MNHNY and CDR2 SVGAGI (reference sequence). V was shortened by 6 bases and J by 3 bases, with 15 bases between the two germline ends. The CDR3 spans 14 residues. DNA for the CDR3: TGTGCCAGCAGGCCGGGACTTGGGGTCTACGAGCAGTACTTC. Translating gives CASRPGLGVYEQYF.

Only a few counts were recorded for this clone. This chain connects TRBV10-1 to TRBJ2-7; D gene ambiguous. Germline V gene data show CDR1 as WNHNN and CDR2 as SYGVQD (reference sequence). Trimming stripped 10 bases from V and 4 bases from J, with 14 bases between. This CDR3 contains 12 residues. Here the CDR3 DNA reads TGCGCCATCGATCAGAGGCTGTACGAGCAGTACTTC. This sequence encodes CAIDQRLYEQYF.

The chain couples TRBV6-5 to TRBJ2-7, with D possibly being TRBD2 (5 bases). Trimming took 3 bases from V and 4 from J, leaving 19 bases between them. CDR1 MNHEY and CDR2 SVGAGI come from the germline V gene. The CDR3 covers 16 residues. CDR3 region: CASSYSSAPGGYEQYF. The CDR3 bases are TGTGCCAGCAGTTATTCCTCGGCGCCAGGAGGTTACGAGCAGTACTTC.

The chain joins TRBV15 to TRBJ2-7; 14 bases fit TRBD2. The ends lost 7 bases at V and 6 bases at J; junction bases unmatched: 5. The length of the CDR3 is 14 residues. Germline loops: CDR1 LNHNV, CDR2 YYDKDF (reference sequence). The CDR3 bases are TGTGCCACCACTTTCGGACTAGCGGGAGGCGAGCAGTACTTC. Translating it yields CATTFGLAGGEQYF.

The chain has TRBV5-4 and TRBJ2-7, with D perhaps TRBD2 (6 bases). The CDR3 is 15 amino acids. Germline lookup yields CDR1 SGHNT and CDR2 YYREEE (reference sequence). V lost 0 bases to trimming and J lost 0 bases, with 10 bases between them. In DNA form, the CDR3 reads TGTGCCAGCAGCTTGGCGGCGGGACTCTCCTACGAGCAGTACTTC. Protein product: CASSLAAGLSYEQYF.

The J gene is TRBJ1-2, the V gene TRBV7-2, with 7 bases fitting TRBD1. This CDR3 has 13 amino acids. Germline V gives CDR1 SGHTA, CDR2 FQGNSA. With 3 bases clipped from V and 7 bases from J, the junction kept 5 bases outside the gene matches. The CDR3 sequence is CASSFDRVAGYTF. The CDR3 bases are TGTGCCAGCAGCTTCGACAGGGTGGCTGGCTACACCTTC.

This clone was counted between two and nine times. The CDR3 loop reads CASSEADRAHSPLHF. Written as DNA, the CDR3 is TGTGCCAGCAGTGAAGCGGACAGGGCCCATTCACCCCTCCACTTT. V gene TRBV2 combines with J gene TRBJ1-6; 8 nucleotides agree with TRBD1. CDR3 length: 15 amino acids. The V gene's germline CDR1 is SNHLY and CDR2 FYNNEI. V shed 0 bases, J shed 8 bases, and the junction held 3 bases outside the gene matches.